The 27 T cell receptor beta chains in this list originate from one sample, sequenced in a study of blood T cell repertoires in COVID-19. Profiling relied on immunoSEQ multiplex PCR, and the TCRdb table lists in-frame clones only, not all of them. The sample shows about 180,000 clones, over 75% of them seen only once. Sequencing input: peripheral blood. The receptors derive from a human donor with active or convalescent COVID-19. The donor label of this sample is uncertain.

The chain employs TRBV4-3 and TRBJ1-1, with 8 bases fitting TRBD1. The length of the CDR3 is 15 residues. Germline assignment: CDR1 LGHNA and CDR2 YSLEER. V trimming: 0 bases; J trimming: 0 bases; junction bases outside the gene matches: 0. CDR3 sequence (DNA): TGCGCCAGCAGCCAAGAGACAGGGGTGAACACTGAAGCTTTCTTT. Translating it yields CASSQETGVNTEAFF.

The chain carries TRBV27 and TRBJ2-5, with TRBD1 as a possible D gene (6 bases). The ends were cut back, 6 bases at V and 3 bases at J, with 11 bases in the middle. Germline CDR1 is MNHEY and CDR2 is SMNVEV (reference sequence). CDR3 length equals 13 residues. The CDR3 DNA sequence: TGTGCCAGCAGCCGCTCAGGGGAAGAGACCCAGTACTTC. It specifies CASSRSGEETQYF.

The rearrangement joins TRBV7-3 to TRBJ2-1, with TRBD1 matching 10 bases. The CDR3 sequence is 15 residues long. Germline lookup yields CDR1 SGHTA and CDR2 FQGTGA. Trimming cost V 3 bases and J 6 bases; bases outside gene matches: 5. The CDR3 DNA sequence: TGTGCCAGCAGCTTGTCGCGGGACAGGGGCAATGAGCAGTTCTTC. Translating gives CASSLSRDRGNEQFF.

The chain joins TRBV28 to TRBJ1-5; weak D call: TRBD1 (5 bases). Trimming pared 2 bases from V and 0 bases from J, leaving 11 bases between. Germline CDR1 and CDR2: MDHEN and SYDVKM. The length of the CDR3 is 16 residues. CDR3 bases: TGTGCCAGCAGTTTAGGTCGGAGGGGTAGCAATCAGCCCCAGCATTTT. Its translation is CASSLGRRGSNQPQHF.

This clone is a singleton in its sample. The J gene is TRBJ2-7, the V gene TRBV5-6, with a possible D match to TRBD1 (6 bases). The CDR3 runs 15 residues. Trimming removed 0 bases from V and 5 bases from J, with 15 bases in between. Germline-derived CDR1 and CDR2 are SGHDT and YYEEEE. CDR3 nucleotides: TGTGCCAGCAGCTTGGCAGGGGCCAGCAAGAACGAGCAGTACTTC. It yields the protein CASSLAGASKNEQYF.

The chain employs TRBV7-9 and TRBJ1-2; maybe TRBD1 (5 bases). Trimming left V 8 bases short and J 7 bases short, with 11 bases between. Germline CDR1 is SEHNR and CDR2 is FQNEAQ (reference sequence). The CDR3 extends over 11 amino acids. CDR3: CASWGDPGYTF. The CDR3 bases are TGTGCCAGCTGGGGGGACCCTGGCTACACCTTC.

The count of this clone is one. This rearrangement joins TRBV12-3 or TRBV12-4 to TRBJ1-2; perhaps TRBD1 as D (6 bases). The CDR3 extends over 12 amino acids. V was shortened by 7 bases and J by 10 bases, with 16 bases between the two germline ends. The CDR3 region has the DNA TGTGCCAGCACCCTCTCAGGGGCCGTCTACACCTTC. Translating gives CASTLSGAVYTF.

The chain uses TRBV7-9 and TRBJ2-3; D unclear. This CDR3 has 13 residues. V was clipped by 5 bases and J by 5 bases, with 11 bases between them. CDR1 SEHNR and CDR2 FQNEAQ come from the germline V gene (reference sequence). The CDR3 loop is CASSTLGRDTQYF. As DNA, the CDR3 is TGTGCCAGCAGCACCCTTGGGCGAGATACGCAGTATTTT. Looking up the rest from reference TRBV7-9 and TRBJ2-3 gives the full variable domain: DTGVSQNPRHKITKRGQNVTFRCDPISEHNRLYWYRQTLGQGPEFLTYFQNEAQLEKSRLLSDRFSAERPKGSFSTLEIQRTEQGDSAMYLCASSTLGRDTQYFGPGTRLTVL.

The rearrangement links TRBV5-4 to TRBJ2-3, with 8 bases matching TRBD1. The CDR3 consists of 15 residues. V was pared by 4 bases and J by 13 bases, with 17 bases of the junction left unmatched. Germline assignment: CDR1 SGHNT and CDR2 YYREEE (reference sequence). The CDR3 DNA is TGTGCCAGCAGCCGGGGGACAGGTCGAGCGGAGGGAGAGTATTTT. Protein: CASSRGTGRAEGEYF.

The gene calls are TRBV28 and TRBJ2-7, with unresolved D. Germline V gives CDR1 MDHEN, CDR2 SYDVKM. This CDR3 contains 14 residues. V was clipped by 6 bases and J by 2 bases, with 14 bases between them. This CDR3 reads CASRPVALAYEQYF. As DNA, the CDR3 is TGTGCCAGCAGACCGGTAGCCCTAGCCTACGAGCAGTACTTC.

The J gene is TRBJ2-3, the V gene TRBV11-2; 12 bases are a match to TRBD2. The germline gives CDR1 SGHAT, CDR2 FQNNGV. V shed 0 bases, J shed 5 bases, and the junction held 3 bases outside the gene matches. This CDR3 contains 16 residues. The CDR3 DNA reads TGTGCCAGCAGCTTAGATCTAGCGGGGGGGAGAGATACGCAGTATTTT. It encodes CASSLDLAGGRDTQYF.

The rearrangement joins TRBV3-1 (or the pseudogene TRBV3-2) to TRBJ1-6; maybe TRBD1 (5 bases). The length of the CDR3 is 17 residues. Germline loops: CDR1 LGHDT, CDR2 YNNKEL (reference sequence). Between the trimmed V and J ends, which lost 2 bases and 7 bases, there was a span of 18 bases. CDR3 amino acids: CASSQLGGGSGNSPLHF. The CDR3 DNA follows: TGTGCCAGCAGCCAATTAGGCGGGGGTTCCGGAAATTCACCCCTCCACTTT.

The rearrangement uses TRBV3-1 (or the pseudogene TRBV3-2) and TRBJ1-6; perhaps TRBD1 as D (5 bases). The CDR3 spans 14 residues. CDR1 LGHDT and CDR2 YNNKEL come from the germline V gene (reference sequence). Trimming stripped 4 bases from V and 7 bases from J, with 11 bases between. The CDR3, as DNA: TGTGCCAGCAGCCTCGGGACTGAAAATTCACCCCTCCACTTT. It codes for CASSLGTENSPLHF.

The chain recombines TRBV30 with TRBJ1-1; D perhaps matches TRBD1 (6 bases). Trimming removed 2 bases at V and 5 bases at J, with 6 bases between. The CDR3 extends over 11 amino acids. Germline V gives CDR1 GTSNPN, CDR2 SVGIG (reference sequence). CDR3 coding DNA: TGTGCCTGGAGTACAGGGACTGAAGCTTTCTTT. Translated: CAWSTGTEAFF.

The chain couples TRBV2 to TRBJ2-3, with 10 bases aligning to TRBD1. V was pared by 6 bases and J by 4 bases, with 7 bases of the junction left unmatched. Germline CDR1 and CDR2: SNHLY and FYNNEI. The CDR3 length is 15 residues. CDR3 coding DNA: TGTGCCAGCAGCCCGGGACAGGGGTCCTCAGATACGCAGTATTTT. As protein: CASSPGQGSSDTQYF.

This clone was seen only once. The rearrangement joins TRBV13 to TRBJ1-1; no reliable D call. The ends were cut back, 2 bases at V and 0 bases at J, with 4 bases in the middle. The CDR3 covers 13 residues. The germline CDR1 and CDR2 sequences are PRHDT and FYEKMQ (reference sequence). CDR3 DNA: TGTGCCAGCAGCTTACTAATGAACACTGAAGCTTTCTTT. Its translation: CASSLLMNTEAFF.

This clone was counted only a few times. The V and J genes are TRBV7-9 and TRBJ1-3; D remains unclear. CDR1 and CDR2 from the germline V gene are SEHNR and FQNEAQ (reference sequence). This CDR3 comprises 16 residues. Trimming took 5 bases from V and 1 from J, leaving 15 bases between them. As DNA, the CDR3 is TGTGCCAGCAGCCCGAGGCTGAGCCCGTCTGGAAACACCATATATTTT. Its translation is CASSPRLSPSGNTIYF.

The chain's CDR3 is CASSLAPGRPEQYF. The CDR3 DNA follows: TGTGCCAGCAGCTTAGCGCCAGGGCGCCCCGAGCAGTACTTC. The chain is built from TRBV7-2 and TRBJ2-7, with a possible D match to TRBD1 (5 bases). V lost 0 bases and J 6 bases, leaving 12 bases between the germline ends. Looked up from germline, CDR1 is SGHTA and CDR2 is FQGNSA. This CDR3 region has 14 residues.

The chain is built from TRBV19 and TRBJ1-4; tentatively, D is TRBD1 (6 bases). V shed 7 bases and J shed 7 bases, with 16 bases lying between them. CDR1 is LNHDA and CDR2 is SQIVND in the germline V gene (reference sequence). The CDR3 has 14 residues. The CDR3 is CASNRGGQGEKLFF. The CDR3 DNA follows: TGTGCCAGTAACCGGGGGGGCCAGGGTGAAAAACTGTTTTTT.

This chain links TRBV10-3 with TRBJ2-5; TRBD1 might be the D (6 bases). The CDR3 runs 16 residues. Trimming cost V 0 bases and J 3 bases, with 14 bases left between them. The germline V gene has CDR1 ENHRY and CDR2 SYGVKD. The CDR3 protein is CAISESPGKGEETQYF. The CDR3 coding sequence is TGTGCCATCAGTGAGTCCCCAGGGAAGGGGGAAGAGACCCAGTACTTC.

This clone was recorded only once. This chain connects TRBV3-1 (or the pseudogene TRBV3-2) to TRBJ1-1; D call uncertain. The germline V gene encodes CDR1 LGHDT and CDR2 YNNKEL (reference sequence). CDR3 size: 11 residues. V lost 7 bases and J lost 9, with 12 bases in between. The chain's CDR3 is CASKRGTQAFF. The CDR3 region has the DNA TGTGCCAGCAAGCGCGGCACACAAGCTTTCTTT.

V is TRBV29-1 and J is TRBJ2-7, with D maybe TRBD2 (6 bases). V was pared by 7 bases and J by 4 bases, with 23 bases between. This CDR3 is built from 15 residues. CDR1 SQVTM and CDR2 ANQGSEA come from the germline V gene. The CDR3 region is CSGYDGTGGIYEQYF. CDR3 DNA sequence: TGCAGCGGATACGATGGGACCGGGGGTATATACGAGCAGTACTTC.

This chain uses TRBV4-1 with TRBJ2-6, with D maybe TRBD2 (6 bases). Trimming took off 1 base at V and 4 bases at J, with 17 bases between the two ends. CDR1 MGHRA and CDR2 YSYEKL come from the germline V gene. This CDR3 is 18 amino acids long. The CDR3 protein is CASSQGGLRPLGANVLTF. CDR3 DNA sequence: TGCGCCAGCAGCCAAGGGGGACTCCGCCCCCTCGGGGCCAACGTCCTGACTTTC.

The chain joins TRBV6-5 to TRBJ2-1; D is unclear. CDR1 and CDR2 from the germline V gene are MNHEY and SVGAGI. CDR3 length: 13 residues. V was clipped by 6 bases and J by 6 bases, with 12 bases between them. CDR3 sequence reads: CASSQEPANEQFF. The CDR3 DNA reads TGTGCCAGCAGCCAGGAACCAGCCAATGAGCAGTTCTTC.

The J gene is TRBJ1-5, the V gene TRBV5-1; D gene uncertain. This CDR3 contains 15 residues. Germline V gene data show CDR1 as SGHRS and CDR2 as YFSETQ. The V end lost 0 bases, the J end lost 5 bases, and 12 bases lay between the germline ends. CDR3 nucleotides: TGCGCCAGCAGCTTGGGTACATCAACAGATCAGCCCCAGCATTTT. Amino acid sequence: CASSLGTSTDQPQHF. The whole variable domain, filled in from reference TRBV5-1 and TRBJ1-5, reads KAGVTQTPRYLIKTRGQQVTLSCSPISGHRSVSWYQQTPGQGLQFLFEYFSETQRNKGNFPGRFSGRQFSNSRSEMNVSTLELGDSALYLCASSLGTSTDQPQHFGDGTRLSIL.

The genes are TRBV11-1 and TRBJ1-1; D remains unclear. The V gene lost 5 bases and the J gene lost 3 bases, with 10 bases spanning the gap. This CDR3 has 13 residues. Germline assignment: CDR1 SGHAT and CDR2 FQDESV (reference sequence). CDR3 region: CASSHRADTEAFF. CDR3 DNA: TGTGCCAGCAGCCACCGAGCGGACACTGAAGCTTTCTTT.

Ten or more counts support this clone. The chain couples TRBV7-2 to TRBJ1-3; 7 bases line up with TRBD1. The germline V gene has CDR1 SGHTA and CDR2 FQGNSA. This CDR3 is 17 amino acids long. V lost 0 bases, J lost 1 base, and 6 bases stayed unmatched. The CDR3 sequence is CASSLARGGFSGNTIYF. The CDR3 nucleotides read TGTGCCAGCAGCTTAGCGCGAGGGGGCTTTTCTGGAAACACCATATATTTT.